Detailed here is one T cell receptor beta chain. The sample holds one count of this clone. The target of this receptor is not known. No per-base quality is available; no much larger clone lies one base away. TCRbeta CDR3 regions were amplified from genomic DNA using the immunoSEQ Assay, a bias-controlled multiplex PCR. Processing in the source paper ran as follows. Within the assay, amplification of reference gene primers was used to estimate how many nucleated cells each sample contained. To quantify the absolute abundance of each unique TCRbeta CDR3 rearrangement, sequence reads were collapsed and filtered. For each sample, productive Simpson clonality was calculated by taking the square root of Simpson's diversity index across productive rearrangements. What TCRdb holds here is the immuneACCESS table cut down to in-frame rearrangements. Part of the clones is not present; checked against another copy, under half of the missing clones reflect an unresolved V gene, and the others are unexplained. V, J and clone size reflect that table, while D and trimming were determined from the DNA. In all, the sample holds about 280,000 clones, and around 89% of those were seen once. Jointly, the top ten make up about 1.7% of the sample.

This record comes from a study of blood T cell repertoires in COVID-19 (dated by TCRdb to 2020 to 2021). Notes on the research overall: Samples from collaborators originated in the United States, Italy and Spain and spanned both the acute and convalescent phases of COVID-19. The material from the prospective study consisted of cDNA or gDNA derived from T cells, B-cell-depleted T cells, or PBMCs. The dataset comprised deeply sampled blood TCRbeta repertoires from subjects exposed to, actively infected with, or recovered from COVID-19. The repertoires were released in a freely available public database intended as a resource for research on the immune response to SARS-CoV-2. The samples were drawn from the first 160 participants of the ongoing ImmuneRACE study and from more than 1,000 subjects provided by 6 global collaborators. A de-identified subject ID, COVID-19 status, age in years and sex were almost always included in the sample metadata. Where available, HLA class I and class II types were taken from metadata supplied by the sample provider and were not determined by assay-based typing.

What the work shows at the level of the full study, not this receptor alone: The quantity of clinical and demographic metadata differed by source and by participant and was supplied without curation.

Participants in the prospective study were aged roughly 18 to 89 years, lived in approximately 26 United States geographic areas, and enrolled through a virtual design. In the prospective study, participants were assigned to cohorts based on the clinical history participants reported in a screening survey and a study questionnaire. In the prospective study, mobile phlebotomists collected whole blood, serum and a nasopharyngeal or oropharyngeal swab from each participant. Over an approximately two-month period, participants in the prospective study had the option of providing additional blood draws and questionnaires. Before DNA extraction, prospective study blood samples were shipped either frozen or at room temperature. The sequence was collected from a woman aged 18 to 35 with acute COVID-19. Sequenced material: PBMCs or T cells enriched from blood (not recorded which).

In nucleotides, the sequence is TGTGCCAGCAGCAACGGGAACACTGAAGCTTTCTTT. Its translation is CASSNGNTEAFF. The chain links TRBV21-1 with TRBJ1-1. TRBV21-1 is flagged as a pseudogene. The CDR3 covers 12 residues, taking in both the cysteine and the phenylalanine. The sequence is cut down to CDR3 DNA, 36 bases in frame from base 1.